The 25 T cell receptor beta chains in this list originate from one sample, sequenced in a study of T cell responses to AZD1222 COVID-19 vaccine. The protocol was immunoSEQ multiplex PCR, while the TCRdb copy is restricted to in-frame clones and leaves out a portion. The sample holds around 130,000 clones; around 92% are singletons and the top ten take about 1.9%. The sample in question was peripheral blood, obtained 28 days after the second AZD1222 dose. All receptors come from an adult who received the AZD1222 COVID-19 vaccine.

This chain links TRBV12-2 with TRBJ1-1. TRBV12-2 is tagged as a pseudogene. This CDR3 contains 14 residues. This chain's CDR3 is CACGARQINTEAFF. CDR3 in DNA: TGTGCATGCGGGGCGAGGCAGATTAACACTGAAGCTTTCTTT.

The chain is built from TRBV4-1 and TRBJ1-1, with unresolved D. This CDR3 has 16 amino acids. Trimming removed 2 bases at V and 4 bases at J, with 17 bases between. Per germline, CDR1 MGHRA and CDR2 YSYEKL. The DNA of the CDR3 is TGCGCCAGCAGCCAATATTTCTCTGGCTGGGGCACTGAAGCTTTCTTT. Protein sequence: CASSQYFSGWGTEAFF.

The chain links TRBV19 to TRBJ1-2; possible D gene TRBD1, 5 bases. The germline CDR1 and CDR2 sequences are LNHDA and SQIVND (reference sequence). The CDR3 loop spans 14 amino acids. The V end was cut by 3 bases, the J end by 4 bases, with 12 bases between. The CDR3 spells CASSIGGFGYGYTF. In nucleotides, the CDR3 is TGTGCCAGTAGTATCGGGGGATTTGGCTATGGCTACACCTTC.

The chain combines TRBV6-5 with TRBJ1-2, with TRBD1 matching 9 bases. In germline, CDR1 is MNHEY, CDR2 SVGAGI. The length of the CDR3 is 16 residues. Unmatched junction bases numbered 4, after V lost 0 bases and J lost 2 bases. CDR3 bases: TGTGCCAGCAGTTACTCTTTGGGGACAGGGAACTATGGCTACACCTTC. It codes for CASSYSLGTGNYGYTF.

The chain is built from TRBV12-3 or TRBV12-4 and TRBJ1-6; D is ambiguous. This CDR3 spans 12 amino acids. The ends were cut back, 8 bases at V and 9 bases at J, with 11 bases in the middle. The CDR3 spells CASEFSGSPLHF. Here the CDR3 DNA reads TGTGCCAGCGAGTTCTCGGGTTCACCCCTCCACTTT.

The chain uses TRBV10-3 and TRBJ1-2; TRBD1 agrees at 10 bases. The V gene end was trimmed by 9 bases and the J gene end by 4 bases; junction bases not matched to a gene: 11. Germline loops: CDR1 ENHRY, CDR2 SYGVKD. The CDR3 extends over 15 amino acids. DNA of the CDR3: TGTGCCATATCGCCGGGACAGGGGCGCCTCTATGGCTACACCTTC. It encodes CAISPGQGRLYGYTF.

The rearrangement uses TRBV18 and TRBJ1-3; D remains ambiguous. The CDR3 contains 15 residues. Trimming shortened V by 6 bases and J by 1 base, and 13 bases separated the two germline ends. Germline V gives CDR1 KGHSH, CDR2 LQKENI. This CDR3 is CASSPESVSGNTIYF. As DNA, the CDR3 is TGTGCCAGCTCCCCGGAATCAGTGTCTGGAAACACCATATATTTT. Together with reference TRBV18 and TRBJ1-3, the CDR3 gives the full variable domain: NAGVMQNPRHLVRRRGQEARLRCSPMKGHSHVYWYRQLPEEGLKFMVYLQKENIIDESGMPKERFSAEFPKEGPSILRIQQVVRGDSAAYFCASSPESVSGNTIYFGEGSWLTVV.

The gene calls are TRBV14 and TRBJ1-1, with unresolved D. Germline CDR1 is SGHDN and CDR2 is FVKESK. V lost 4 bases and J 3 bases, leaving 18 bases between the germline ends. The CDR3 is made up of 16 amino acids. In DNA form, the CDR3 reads TGTGCCAGCAGCCGAGGTCTTGACCGAGACTACACTGAAGCTTTCTTT. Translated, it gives CASSRGLDRDYTEAFF.

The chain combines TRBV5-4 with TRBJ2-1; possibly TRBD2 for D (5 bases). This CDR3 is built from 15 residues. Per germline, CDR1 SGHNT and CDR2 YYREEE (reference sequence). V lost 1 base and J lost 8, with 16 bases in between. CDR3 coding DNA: TGTGCCAGCAGCTTGTTTGGAACCGCCGGGGATGAGCAGTTCTTC. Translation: CASSLFGTAGDEQFF.

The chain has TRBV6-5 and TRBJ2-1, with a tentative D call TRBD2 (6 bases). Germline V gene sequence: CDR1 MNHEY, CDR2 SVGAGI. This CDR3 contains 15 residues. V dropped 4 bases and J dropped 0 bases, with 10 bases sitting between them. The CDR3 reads CASSSRGSSYNEQFF. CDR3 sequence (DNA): TGTGCCAGCAGTTCCCGGGGGAGCTCCTACAATGAGCAGTTCTTC.

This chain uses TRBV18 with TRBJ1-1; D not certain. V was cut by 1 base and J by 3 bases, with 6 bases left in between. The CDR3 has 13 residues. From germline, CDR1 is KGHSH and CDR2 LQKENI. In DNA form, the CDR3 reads TGTGCCAGCTCACCACGCGGGCACACTGAAGCTTTCTTT. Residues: CASSPRGHTEAFF.

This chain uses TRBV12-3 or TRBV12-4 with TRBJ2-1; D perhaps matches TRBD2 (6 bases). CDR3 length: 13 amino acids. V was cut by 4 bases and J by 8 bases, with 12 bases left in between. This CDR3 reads CASSSTGDDEQFF. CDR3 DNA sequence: TGTGCCAGCAGTTCTACGGGAGATGATGAGCAGTTCTTC.

In DNA, the CDR3 is TGTGCCAGCACCCAGGACGGGGGGAACACTGAAGCTTTCTTT. This sequence encodes CASTQDGGNTEAFF. This chain joins TRBV2 and TRBJ1-1; a weak D match, TRBD1 (5 bases). With 7 bases removed from V and 1 base from J, the gap between germline ends came to 13 bases. Germline V lookup: CDR1 SNHLY, CDR2 FYNNEI. The CDR3 consists of 14 residues.

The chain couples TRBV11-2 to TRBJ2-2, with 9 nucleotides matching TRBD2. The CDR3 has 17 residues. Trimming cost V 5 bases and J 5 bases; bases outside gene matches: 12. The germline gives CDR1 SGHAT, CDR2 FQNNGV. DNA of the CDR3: TGTGCCAGCAGCAAGAAGGCCGGGACTAGCTATACCGGGGAGCTGTTTTTT. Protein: CASSKKAGTSYTGELFF. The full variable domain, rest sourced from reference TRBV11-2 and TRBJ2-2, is EAGVAQSPRYKIIEKRQSVAFWCNPISGHATLYWYQQILGQGPKLLIQFQNNGVVDDSQLPKDRFSAERLKGVDSTLKIQPAKLEDSAVYLCASSKKAGTSYTGELFFGEGSRLTVL.

For the CDR3, the DNA is TGTGCCAGCAGCTTAGGGGGTGGGTACGAGCAGTACTTC. It translates to CASSLGGGYEQYF. The chain has TRBV11-3 and TRBJ2-7; the D is unclear. Between the trimmed V and J ends, which lost 1 base and 4 bases, there was a span of 8 bases. The CDR3 sequence is 13 residues long. The germline V gene encodes CDR1 SGHNT and CDR2 YENEEA. Filled out from reference TRBV11-3 and TRBJ2-7, the complete variable domain reads EAGVVQSPRYKIIEKKQPVAFWCNPISGHNTLYWYLQNLGQGPELLIRYENEEAVDDSQLPKDRFSAERLKGVDSTLKIQPAELGDSAVYLCASSLGGGYEQYFGPGTRLTVT.

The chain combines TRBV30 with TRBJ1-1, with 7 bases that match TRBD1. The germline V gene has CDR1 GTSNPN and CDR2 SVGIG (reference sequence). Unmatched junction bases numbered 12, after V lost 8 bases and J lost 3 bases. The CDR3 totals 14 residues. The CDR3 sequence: CAGYRQGRDTEAFF. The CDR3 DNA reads TGTGCCGGATATCGACAGGGCAGGGACACTGAAGCTTTCTTT. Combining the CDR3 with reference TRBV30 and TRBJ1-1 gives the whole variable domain SQTIHQWPATLVQPVGSPLSLECTVEGTSNPNLYWYRQAAGRGLQLLFYSVGIGQISSEVPQNLSASRPQDRQFILSSKKLLLSDSGFYLCAGYRQGRDTEAFFGQGTRLTVV.

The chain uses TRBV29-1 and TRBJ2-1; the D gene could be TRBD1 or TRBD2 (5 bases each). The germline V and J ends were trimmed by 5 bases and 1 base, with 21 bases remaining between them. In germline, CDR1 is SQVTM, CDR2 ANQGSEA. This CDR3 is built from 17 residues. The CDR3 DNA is TGCAGCGTTTTTATCCGGGACGGCGGTAGGTCCTACAATGAGCAGTTCTTC. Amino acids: CSVFIRDGGRSYNEQFF.

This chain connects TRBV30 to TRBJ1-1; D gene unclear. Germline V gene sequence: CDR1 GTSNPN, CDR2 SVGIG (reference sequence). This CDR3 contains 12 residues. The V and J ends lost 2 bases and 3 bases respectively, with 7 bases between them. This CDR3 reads CAWSWGDTEAFF. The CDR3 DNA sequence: TGTGCCTGGAGTTGGGGAGACACTGAAGCTTTCTTT.

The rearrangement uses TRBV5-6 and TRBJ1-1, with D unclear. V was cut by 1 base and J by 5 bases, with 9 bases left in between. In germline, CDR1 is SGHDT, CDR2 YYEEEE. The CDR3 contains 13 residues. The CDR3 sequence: CASSLRQVTEAFF. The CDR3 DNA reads TGTGCCAGCAGCTTGCGGCAGGTGACTGAAGCTTTCTTT.

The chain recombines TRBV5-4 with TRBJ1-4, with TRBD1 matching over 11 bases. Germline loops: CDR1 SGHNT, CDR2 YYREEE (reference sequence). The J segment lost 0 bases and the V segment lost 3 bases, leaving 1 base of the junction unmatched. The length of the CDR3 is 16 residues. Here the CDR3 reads CASSSGQGATNEKLFF. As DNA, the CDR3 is TGTGCCAGCAGCTCGGGACAGGGGGCAACTAATGAAAAACTGTTTTTT.

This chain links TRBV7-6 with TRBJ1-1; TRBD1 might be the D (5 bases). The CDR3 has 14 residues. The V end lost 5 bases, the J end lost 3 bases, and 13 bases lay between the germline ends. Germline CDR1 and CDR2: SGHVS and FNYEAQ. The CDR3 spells CASSPRQGDTEAFF. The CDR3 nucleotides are TGTGCCAGCAGCCCACGGCAGGGTGACACTGAAGCTTTCTTT. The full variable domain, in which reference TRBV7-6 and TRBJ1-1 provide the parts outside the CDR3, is GAGVSQSPRYKVTKRGQDVALRCDPISGHVSLYWYRQALGQGPEFLTYFNYEAQQDKSGLPNDRFSAERPEGSISTLTIQRTEQRDSAMYRCASSPRQGDTEAFFGQGTRLTVV.

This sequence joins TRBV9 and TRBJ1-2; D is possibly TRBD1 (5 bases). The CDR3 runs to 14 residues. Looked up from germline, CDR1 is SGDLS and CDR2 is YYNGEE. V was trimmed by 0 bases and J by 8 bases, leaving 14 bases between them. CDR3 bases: TGTGCCAGCAGCGTAGACCCGCCGAGGGGCGGCTACACCTTC. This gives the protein CASSVDPPRGGYTF.

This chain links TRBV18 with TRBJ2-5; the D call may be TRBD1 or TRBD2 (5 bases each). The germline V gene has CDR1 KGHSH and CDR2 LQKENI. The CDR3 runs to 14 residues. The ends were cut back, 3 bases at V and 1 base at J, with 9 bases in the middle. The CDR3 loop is CASSPPGSQETQYF. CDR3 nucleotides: TGTGCCAGCTCACCGCCAGGGAGCCAAGAGACCCAGTACTTC.

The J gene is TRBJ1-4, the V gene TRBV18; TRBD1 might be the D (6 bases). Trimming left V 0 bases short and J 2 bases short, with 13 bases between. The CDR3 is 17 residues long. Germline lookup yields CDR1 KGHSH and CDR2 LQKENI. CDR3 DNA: TGTGCCAGCTCACCACCTCAGGGGAGGGTCACTAATGAAAAACTGTTTTTT. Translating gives CASSPPQGRVTNEKLFF.

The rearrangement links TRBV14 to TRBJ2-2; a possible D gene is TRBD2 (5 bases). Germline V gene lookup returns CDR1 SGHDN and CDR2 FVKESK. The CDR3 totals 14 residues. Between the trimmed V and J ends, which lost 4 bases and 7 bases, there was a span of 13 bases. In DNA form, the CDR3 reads TGTGCCAGCAGCCCCCAGGAGGCCGGCGGGGAGCTGTTTTTT. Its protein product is CASSPQEAGGELFF.